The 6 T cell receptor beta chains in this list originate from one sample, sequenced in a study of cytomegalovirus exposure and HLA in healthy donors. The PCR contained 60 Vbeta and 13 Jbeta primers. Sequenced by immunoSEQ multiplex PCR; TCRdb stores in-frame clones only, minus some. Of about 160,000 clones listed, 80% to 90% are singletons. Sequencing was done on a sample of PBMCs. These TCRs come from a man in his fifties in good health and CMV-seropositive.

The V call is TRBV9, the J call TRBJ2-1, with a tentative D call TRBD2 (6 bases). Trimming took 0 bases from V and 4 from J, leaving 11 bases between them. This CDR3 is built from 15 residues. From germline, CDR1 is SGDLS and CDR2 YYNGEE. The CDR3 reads CASSVAGDRYNEQFF. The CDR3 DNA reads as TGTGCCAGCAGCGTAGCGGGGGATCGTTACAATGAGCAGTTCTTC.

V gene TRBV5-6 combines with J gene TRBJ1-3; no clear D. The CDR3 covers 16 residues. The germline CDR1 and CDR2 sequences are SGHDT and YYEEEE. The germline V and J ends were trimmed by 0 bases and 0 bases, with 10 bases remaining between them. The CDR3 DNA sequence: TGTGCCAGCAGCTTGGTCAGTTATGGCTCTGGAAACACCATATATTTT. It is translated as CASSLVSYGSGNTIYF. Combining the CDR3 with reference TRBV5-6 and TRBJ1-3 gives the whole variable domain DAGVTQSPTHLIKTRGQQVTLRCSPKSGHDTVSWYQQALGQGPQFIFQYYEEEERQRGNFPDRFSGHQFPNYSSELNVNALLLGDSALYLCASSLVSYGSGNTIYFGEGSWLTVV.

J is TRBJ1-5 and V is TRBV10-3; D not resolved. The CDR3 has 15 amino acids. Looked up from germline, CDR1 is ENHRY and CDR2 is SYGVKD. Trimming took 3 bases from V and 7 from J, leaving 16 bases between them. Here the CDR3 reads CAISDARLSGQPQHF. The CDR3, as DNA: TGTGCCATCAGTGATGCCCGCCTATCGGGACAGCCCCAGCATTTT.

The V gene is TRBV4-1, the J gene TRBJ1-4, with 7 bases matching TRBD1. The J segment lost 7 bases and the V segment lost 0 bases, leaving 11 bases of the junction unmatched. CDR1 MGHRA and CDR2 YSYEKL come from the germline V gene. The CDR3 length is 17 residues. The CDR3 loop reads CASSQDPGGGFSEKLFF. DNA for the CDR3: TGCGCCAGCAGCCAAGACCCAGGAGGGGGCTTTAGTGAAAAACTGTTTTTT.

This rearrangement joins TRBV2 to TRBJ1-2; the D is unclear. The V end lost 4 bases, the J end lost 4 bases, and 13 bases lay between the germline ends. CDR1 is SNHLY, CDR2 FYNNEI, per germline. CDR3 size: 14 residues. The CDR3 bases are TGTGCCAGCAGTGCCGAGGGTTGGGGCTATGGCTACACCTTC. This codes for CASSAEGWGYGYTF.

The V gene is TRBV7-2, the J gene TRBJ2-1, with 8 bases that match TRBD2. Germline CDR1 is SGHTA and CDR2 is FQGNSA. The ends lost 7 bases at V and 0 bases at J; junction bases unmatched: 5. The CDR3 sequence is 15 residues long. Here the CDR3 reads CASNQRGSSYNEQFF. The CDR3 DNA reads TGTGCCAGCAACCAGCGGGGGAGCTCCTACAATGAGCAGTTCTTC.